The rows below give T cell receptor beta chains drawn from one sample of a study of radiotherapy plus CTLA-4 blockade in lung cancer. The assay was immunoSEQ multiplex PCR, and TCRdb's table has in-frame clones only and misses some. This table has about 76,000 clones, 70% to 85% appearing once. Sequencing used peripheral blood, obtained from a patient treated with radiotherapy plus ipilimumab. The receptor source for this set is a human donor with non-small cell lung cancer who had stable disease on radiotherapy plus ipilimumab. Each CDR3 is given with its conserved first and last residue. Fields, in order: clone size, D gene, CDR3 length, J gene, V gene, CDR3 protein, CDR3 DNA. A D gene is named only where the DNA matches it firmly. Only part of the rows carry a size: once, few, many, or a class if the clone is expanded.

once NA 9 TRBJ2-1 TRBV18 CASSHEQFF TGTGCCAGCTCCCACGAGCAGTTCTTC
NA TRBD1 13 TRBJ1-2 TRBV19 CASSIRGPYGYTF TGTGCCAGTAGTATAAGGGGGCCATATGGCTACACCTTC
few NA 14 TRBJ2-3 TRBV27 CASSLFQGIDTQYF TGTGCCAGCAGTTTATTTCAGGGAATAGATACGCAGTATTTT
NA NA 13 TRBJ2-2 TRBV6-1 CAISDVNTGELFF TGTGCCATTTCGGACGTGAACACCGGGGAGCTGTTTTTT
NA NA 14 TRBJ2-5 TRBV5-1 CASSLSGTRETQYF TGCGCCAGCAGCTTGTCAGGGACCCGGGAGACCCAGTACTTC
NA NA 16 TRBJ2-5 TRBV7-9 CASSLSGVGRQETQYF TGTGCCAGCAGCCTCTCGGGAGTTGGTAGGCAAGAGACCCAGTACTTC
NA NA 15 TRBJ1-2 TRBV7-6 CASSLDEGPAKGYTF TGTGCCAGCAGCTTAGACGAGGGGCCCGCTAAAGGCTACACCTTC
NA TRBD1 13 TRBJ2-7 TRBV30 CAWSRRGPGEQYF TGTGCCTGGAGCCGCAGGGGGCCCGGCGAGCAGTACTTC
NA NA 15 TRBJ2-5 TRBV7-3 CASSLGRQREETQYF TGTGCCAGCAGCTTAGGCAGGCAGAGAGAAGAGACCCAGTACTTC
few NA 13 TRBJ2-5 TRBV27 CASSQTGLGTQYF TGTGCCAGCAGTCAAACAGGGCTTGGGACCCAGTACTTC
NA TRBD1 15 TRBJ2-7 TRBV19 CASSIRQGINYEQYF TGTGCCAGTAGTATAAGACAGGGGATTAACTACGAGCAGTACTTC
NA TRBD2 17 TRBJ2-5 TRBV7-9 CASSPSSGGARLETQYF TGTGCCAGCAGCCCATCTAGCGGGGGGGCGCGGTTAGAGACCCAGTACTTC
NA TRBD2 12 TRBJ2-1 TRBV2 CASSYSGVEQFF TGTGCCAGCAGTTATAGCGGGGTTGAGCAGTTCTTC
NA TRBD1 17 TRBJ2-5 TRBV4-1 CASSQAGTGAKFETQYF TGCGCCAGCAGCCAAGCCGGGACAGGGGCCAAATTTGAGACCCAGTACTTC
NA NA 16 TRBJ1-3 TRBV7-3 CASSLGSTASGNTIYF TGTGCCAGCAGCTTGGGCTCGACAGCCTCTGGAAACACCATATATTTT
NA NA 14 TRBJ2-1 TRBV28 CASSSLSRADEQFF TGTGCCAGCAGTTCTTTATCTCGAGCGGATGAGCAGTTCTTC
NA NA 13 TRBJ2-5 TRBV2 CASKESGRETQYF TGTGCCAGCAAGGAGTCAGGGCGGGAGACCCAGTACTTC
NA NA 11 TRBJ2-1 TRBV20-1 CSAGQSVEQFF TGCAGTGCTGGCCAAAGCGTTGAGCAGTTCTTC
once NA 14 TRBJ2-3 TRBV5-1 CASSLGRTADTQYF TGCGCCAGCAGCTTGGGCCGAACGGCGGATACGCAGTATTTT
NA TRBD2 18 TRBJ2-6 TRBV11-2 CASSLVLAGASGANVLTF TGTGCCAGCAGCTTAGTTCTAGCGGGGGCGTCGGGGGCCAACGTCCTGACTTTC
NA NA 13 TRBJ1-1 TRBV11-3 CASSLYEGAGAFF TGTGCCAGCAGCTTATATGAAGGGGCAGGGGCTTTCTTT
NA NA 13 TRBJ1-5 TRBV28 CASSLRGRQPQHF TGTGCCAGCAGTTTGCGGGGGAGACAGCCCCAGCATTTT
few TRBD2 12 TRBJ2-7 TRBV7-9 CASSLAGGEQYF TGTGCCAGCAGCTTAGCGGGGGGGGAGCAGTACTTC
NA NA 14 TRBJ2-7 TRBV5-1 CASSLAGTSYEQYF TGCGCCAGCAGCTTGGCAGGTACATCCTACGAGCAGTACTTC
NA NA 14 TRBJ1-1 TRBV30 CAWTRGGGWTEAFF TGTGCCTGGACGCGAGGGGGGGGCTGGACTGAAGCTTTCTTT
NA NA 16 TRBJ2-1 TRBV13 CASSPPSSPYHNEQFF TGTGCCAGCAGCCCCCCATCTTCCCCTTACCACAATGAGCAGTTCTTC
NA NA 13 TRBJ1-2 TRBV28 CASSRGRSYGYTF TGTGCCAGCAGTCGGGGACGGAGCTATGGCTACACCTTC
NA NA 16 TRBJ2-6 TRBV5-8 CASINTRGSGANVLTF TGTGCCAGCATCAACACCCGGGGCTCTGGGGCCAACGTCCTGACTTTC
few NA 16 TRBJ2-1 TRBV5-1 CASSLAGGRAYNEQFF TGCGCCAGCAGCTTGGCCGGGGGGCGCGCCTACAATGAGCAGTTCTTC
NA TRBD1 15 TRBJ1-5 TRBV2 CASSGDRGRYQPQHF TGTGCCAGCAGTGGGGACAGGGGGCGTTATCAGCCCCAGCATTTT
NA TRBD2 16 TRBJ2-1 TRBV4-2 CASSQVSGGDYNEQFF TGTGCCAGCAGCCAAGTCAGCGGGGGAGATTACAATGAGCAGTTCTTC
NA TRBD1 13 TRBJ1-2 TRBV29-1 CSVADRGNYGYTF TGCAGCGTGGCGGACAGGGGGAACTATGGCTACACCTTC
NA TRBD1 13 TRBJ2-7 TRBV5-1 CASSVDRAYEQYF TGCGCCAGCAGCGTTGACAGGGCCTACGAGCAGTACTTC
NA TRBD1 17 TRBJ2-7 TRBV28 CASTYQTGGAKSYEQYF TGTGCCAGCACTTACCAGACAGGGGGCGCTAAGTCCTACGAGCAGTACTTC
NA TRBD2 13 TRBJ2-5 TRBV9 CASSVGTSETQYF TGTGCCAGCAGCGTAGGGACTAGCGAGACCCAGTACTTC
NA NA 17 TRBJ1-2 TRBV4-1 CASSYAVQNRKTYGYTF TGCGCCAGCAGCTACGCAGTCCAGAACCGAAAGACCTATGGCTACACCTTC
NA NA 13 TRBJ1-2 TRBV7-3 CASSARQSYGYTF TGTGCCAGCAGCGCCCGACAGTCCTATGGCTACACCTTC
few NA 16 TRBJ2-6 TRBV5-1 CASSPNVISGANVLTF TGCGCCAGCAGTCCCAATGTTATATCTGGGGCCAACGTCCTGACTTTC
NA NA 11 TRBJ1-2 TRBV18 CASSLSQGYTF TGTGCCAGCTCACTCAGTCAAGGCTACACCTTC
NA TRBD2 14 TRBJ2-1 TRBV19 CASRYGGGESEQFF TGTGCCAGTAGATACGGCGGGGGAGAGAGTGAGCAGTTCTTC
NA TRBD2 15 TRBJ2-3 TRBV5-5 CASSPRLAGEDTQYF TGTGCCAGCAGCCCACGACTAGCGGGGGAAGATACGCAGTATTTT
NA NA 14 TRBJ2-7 TRBV11-3 CASSLGAQTYEQYF TGTGCCAGCAGCCTCGGGGCACAGACCTACGAGCAGTACTTC
NA NA 17 TRBJ1-1 TRBV4-1 CASSQQMSANMNTEAFF TGCGCCAGCAGCCAGCAGATGTCAGCAAACATGAACACTGAAGCTTTCTTT
NA NA 17 TRBJ2-7 TRBV27 CASSLAAGSYMGYEQYF TGTGCCAGCAGTTTGGCGGCAGGGAGTTATATGGGTTACGAGCAGTACTTC
NA TRBD2 16 TRBJ2-3 TRBV6-1 CASSDQRGGYLDTQYF TGTGCCAGCAGTGATCAGCGGGGGGGCTATTTAGATACGCAGTATTTT
NA TRBD2 16 TRBJ2-1 TRBV5-4 CASSPGTSGPYNEQFF TGTGCCAGCAGCCCAGGGACTAGCGGGCCCTACAATGAGCAGTTCTTC
NA NA 11 TRBJ2-3 TRBV20-1 CSGRNSDTQYF TGCAGTGGTCGCAACTCAGATACGCAGTATTTT
NA NA 12 TRBJ2-2 TRBV11-2 CASSFHPGELFF TGTGCCAGCAGCTTCCATCCCGGGGAGCTGTTTTTT